Below, 18 T cell receptor beta chains from the same sample are listed, as sequenced in a study of vaccination effects on CD4 cells after COVID-19. The method was immunoSEQ multiplex PCR; TCRdb's version includes in-frame clones alone and lacks a portion of them. In the table there are over 45,000 clones, over 60% of which are singletons. Their recognized antigens are unknown. The culture ran for roughly ten days before CD4+ T cells were isolated. Sequenced material: CD4+ T cells from PBMCs cultured without peptide, taken before COVID-19 vaccination. These receptors were taken from a human donor who received a COVID-19 vaccine.

The chain joins TRBV3-1 (or the pseudogene TRBV3-2) to TRBJ2-2; tentative D call: TRBD1 (7 bases). Germline lookup yields CDR1 LGHDT and CDR2 YNNKEL (reference sequence). Trimming shortened V by 0 bases and J by 6 bases, and 11 bases separated the two germline ends. CDR3 length equals 15 residues. The CDR3 sequence: CASSQDRRGPGELFF. The CDR3 nucleotides read TGTGCCAGCAGCCAAGATAGGAGGGGGCCCGGGGAGCTGTTTTTT.

This clone was counted once. The chain is built from TRBV5-4 and TRBJ2-2, with 11 positions matching TRBD2. Germline-derived CDR1 and CDR2 are SGHNT and YYREEE (reference sequence). The CDR3 sequence is 15 residues long. Trimming at V came to 4 bases and at J to 5 bases, leaving 4 bases not matched to a gene. DNA of the CDR3: TGTGCCAGCAGCCCCGGGACTAGCGGTACCGGGGAGCTGTTTTTT. It yields the protein CASSPGTSGTGELFF. Using reference TRBV5-4 and TRBJ2-2 for the parts outside the CDR3, the full variable domain is ETGVTQSPTHLIKTRGQQVTLRCSSQSGHNTVSWYQQALGQGPQFIFQYYREEENGRGNFPPRFSGLQFPNYSSELNVNALELDDSALYLCASSPGTSGTGELFFGEGSRLTVL.

The chain employs TRBV5-8 and TRBJ2-1, with D perhaps matching TRBD1 (6 bases). The germline gives CDR1 SGHTS, CDR2 YDEGEE. There are 16 residues in the CDR3. V lost 5 bases, J lost 14 bases, and 29 bases lay in between. The CDR3 loop is CASRTGQLSRKVAEFF. CDR3 DNA: TGTGCCAGCAGGACCGGACAGCTCTCAAGAAAGGTAGCCGAGTTCTTC.

The chain carries TRBV6-5 and TRBJ1-6, with D tentatively TRBD1 (5 bases). The CDR3 is 15 residues long. The germline gives CDR1 MNHEY, CDR2 SVGAGI. V lost 6 bases to trimming and J lost 10 bases, with 19 bases between them. This CDR3 reads CASSLQVGGWSPLHF. DNA for the CDR3: TGTGCCAGCAGCCTACAGGTTGGGGGGTGGTCACCCCTCCACTTT.

This clone has a single count. V gene TRBV13 combines with J gene TRBJ2-3, with TRBD2 matching over 14 bases. The CDR3 is 15 amino acids. CDR1 and CDR2 from the germline V gene are PRHDT and FYEKMQ (reference sequence). V lost 6 bases, J lost 6 bases, and 5 bases stayed unmatched. CDR3 bases: TGTGCCAGCAGGATGACTAGCGGGGGGGCGGATACGCAGTATTTT. This codes for CASRMTSGGADTQYF. Full variable domain (outside the CDR3, taken from reference TRBV13 and TRBJ2-3): AAGVIQSPRHLIKEKRETATLKCYPIPRHDTVYWYQQGPGQDPQFLISFYEKMQSDKGSIPDRFSAQQFSDYHSELNMSSLELGDSALYFCASRMTSGGADTQYFGPGTRLTVL.

This clone was counted only a few times. This chain joins TRBV10-3 and TRBJ2-7; 10 bases map to TRBD2. The CDR3 spans 14 residues. After removal of 2 bases from V and 5 bases from J, the junction contained 3 bases not matched to a gene. The V gene's germline CDR1 is ENHRY and CDR2 SYGVKD. The CDR3 reads CAISETSGKNEQYV. In DNA, the CDR3 is TGTGCCATCAGTGAGACTAGCGGGAAAAACGAGCAGTACGTC.

The CDR3 sequence: CASSLGTAGNTIYF. The CDR3 DNA follows: TGTGCCAGCAGCTTAGGGACCGCTGGAAACACCATATATTTT. The rearrangement joins TRBV7-8 to TRBJ1-3; no clear D gene. V lost 1 base and J 2 bases, leaving 6 bases between the germline ends. The germline V gene encodes CDR1 SGHVS and CDR2 FQNEAQ. The CDR3 length is 14 residues.

CDR3 sequence (DNA): TGTGCCAGCTCACCAGCCGGCGATGAAGCTTTCTTT. It is translated as CASSPAGDEAFF. The chain has TRBV18 and TRBJ1-1; no reliable D call. Germline V gives CDR1 KGHSH, CDR2 LQKENI. The germline V and J ends were trimmed by 2 bases and 7 bases, with 8 bases remaining between them. The CDR3 is 12 amino acids.

The chain uses TRBV10-2 and TRBJ2-5, with no clear D. From germline, CDR1 is WSHSY and CDR2 SAAADI. The CDR3 runs to 11 residues. V was clipped by 6 bases and J by 7 bases, with 9 bases between them. CDR3 loop: CASRQDVTQYF. CDR3 bases: TGCGCCAGCAGGCAGGATGTGACCCAGTACTTC.

This CDR3 reads CASSPGGLDQPQHF. CDR3 bases: TGTGCCAGCTCACCAGGGGGTCTGGATCAGCCCCAGCATTTT. The chain joins TRBV18 to TRBJ1-5; possibly TRBD1 for D (5 bases). V lost 2 bases to trimming and J lost 5 bases, with 10 bases between them. The CDR3 runs 14 residues. Germline CDR1 KGHSH, CDR2 LQKENI.

The chain joins TRBV6-6 to TRBJ1-3; no clear D gene. V was trimmed by 4 bases and J by 1 base, leaving 11 bases between them. This CDR3 is 15 amino acids long. Germline values: CDR1 MNHNY, CDR2 SVGAGI (reference sequence). The CDR3 is CASSSTRESGNTIYF. The CDR3 DNA sequence: TGTGCCAGCAGTTCGACGAGGGAGTCTGGAAACACCATATATTTT.

The table lists this clone with a few counts. The rearrangement links TRBV4-1 to TRBJ2-2; D call uncertain. Looked up from germline, CDR1 is MGHRA and CDR2 is YSYEKL. Deletions cut 0 bases from V and 1 base from J, with 6 bases between. The CDR3 covers 15 residues. The CDR3 DNA reads TGCGCCAGCAGCCAAGAAGTGGAGAACACCGGGGAGCTGTTTTTT. Amino acid sequence: CASSQEVENTGELFF.

V and J are TRBV7-3 and TRBJ2-3; tentative D call: TRBD2 (7 bases). This CDR3 contains 15 residues. The germline CDR1 and CDR2 sequences are SGHTA and FQGTGA. V gave up 3 bases and J gave up 2 bases, with 12 bases separating them. Here the CDR3 DNA reads TGTGCCAGCAGCTTCATCGGGGGGCCCACAGATACGCAGTATTTT. This sequence encodes CASSFIGGPTDTQYF. The whole variable domain, filled in from reference TRBV7-3 and TRBJ2-3, reads GAGVSQTPSNKVTEKGKYVELRCDPISGHTALYWYRQSLGQGPEFLIYFQGTGAADDSGLPNDRFFAVRPEGSVSTLKIQRTERGDSAVYLCASSFIGGPTDTQYFGPGTRLTVL.

The rearrangement links TRBV6-4 to TRBJ2-7; D remains unclear. The length of the CDR3 is 15 residues. The ends were cut back, 4 bases at V and 0 bases at J, with 13 bases in the middle. Per the germline V gene, CDR1 is MRHNA and CDR2 is SNTAGT. CDR3 bases: TGTGCCAGCAGTGGCTTGGGGTCGAGCTCCTACGAGCAGTACGTC. This sequence encodes CASSGLGSSSYEQYV.

This clone was seen a few times. The CDR3 region has the DNA TGCGCCAGCAGCGGACGACAGGGTAACACTGAAGCTTTCTTT. Protein product: CASSGRQGNTEAFF. The genes are TRBV4-1 and TRBJ1-1; 7 positions match TRBD1. Germline V CDR1 and CDR2: MGHRA, YSYEKL. CDR3 length: 14 amino acids. V shed 5 bases, J shed 2 bases, and the junction held 5 bases outside the gene matches.

The chain employs TRBV2 and TRBJ2-3; 11 positions match TRBD1. From germline, CDR1 is SNHLY and CDR2 FYNNEI. V shed 8 bases, J shed 2 bases, and the junction held 9 bases outside the gene matches. The CDR3 has 16 residues. This chain's CDR3 is CASGGTGGKVTDTQYF. CDR3 sequence (DNA): TGTGCCAGCGGAGGGACAGGGGGGAAGGTCACAGATACGCAGTATTTT.

The chain employs TRBV5-1 and TRBJ2-1; 11 positions agree with TRBD2. From germline, CDR1 is SGHRS and CDR2 YFSETQ. The CDR3 runs 16 residues. Germline trimming cut 4 bases from V and 6 bases from J; bases unmatched to any gene: 9. CDR3 residues: CASSPVAGGSFNEQFF. The CDR3 DNA reads TGCGCCAGCAGCCCGGTAGCGGGGGGGAGTTTCAATGAGCAGTTCTTC.

The rearrangement links TRBV27 to TRBJ1-4; TRBD1 is a possible D gene (6 bases). Trimming shortened V by 6 bases and J by 0 bases, and 11 bases separated the two germline ends. CDR1 MNHEY and CDR2 SMNVEV come from the germline V gene (reference sequence). The CDR3 contains 15 residues. The CDR3 loop reads CASRPQGATNEKLFF. CDR3 DNA sequence: TGTGCCAGCAGGCCACAGGGTGCAACTAATGAAAAACTGTTTTTT. Using reference TRBV27 and TRBJ1-4 for the parts outside the CDR3, the full variable domain is EAQVTQNPRYLITVTGKKLTVTCSQNMNHEYMSWYRQDPGLGLRQIYYSMNVEVTDKGDVPEGYKVSRKEKRNFPLILESPSPNQTSLYFCASRPQGATNEKLFFGSGTQLSVL.